This passage covers 32 T cell receptor beta chains from one sample sequenced in a study of metastatic and nonmetastatic thyroid tumors. No treatment had been given to any patient before thyroid surgery. MiXCR was used by TCRdb to re-call the PCR reads. The table has roughly 64,000 clones, just over 4% seen once. Material: blood. The origin of the receptors is a female donor with papillary thyroid cancer or a benign thyroid nodule (not recorded which). Some clones in this sample may be carry-over from other donors' samples.

There are a few counts of this clone. V gene TRBV6-2 or TRBV6-3 combines with J gene TRBJ1-6; possible D gene TRBD1, 6 bases. CDR1 is MNHEY, CDR2 SVGEGT, per germline. Trimming shortened V by 8 bases and J by 6 bases, and 17 bases separated the two germline ends. This CDR3 is 15 amino acids long. For the CDR3, the DNA is TGTGCCAGCGCAAGAACTAGGGGGGGTAATTCACCCCTCCACTTT. Residues: CASARTRGGNSPLHF.

This rearrangement joins TRBV6-1 to TRBJ1-3; no clear D gene. Trimming pared 1 base from V and 0 bases from J, leaving 10 bases between. The CDR3 extends over 16 amino acids. Germline-derived CDR1 and CDR2 are MNHNS and SASEGT. In DNA, the CDR3 is TGTGCCAGCAGTGAAGAAGATGGCTTCTCTGGAAACACCATATATTTT. Its translation is CASSEEDGFSGNTIYF.

This clone has more than one count but fewer than ten. The genes are TRBV28 and TRBJ2-7; 14 nucleotides agree with TRBD2. After removal of 6 bases from V and 6 bases from J, the junction contained 16 bases not matched to a gene. The CDR3 totals 18 residues. From germline, CDR1 is MDHEN and CDR2 SYDVKM. Here the CDR3 reads CASRTSYGVTSGRGEQYF. For the CDR3, the DNA is TGTGCCAGCAGGACTTCTTATGGCGTGACTAGCGGGAGGGGCGAGCAGTACTTC.

Regarding this clone: Given a much more abundant clone one base away, this may be a read error. V is TRBV15 and J is TRBJ2-3; D ambiguous. Germline V gene data show CDR1 as LNHNV and CDR2 as YYDKDF (reference sequence). The CDR3 is 14 residues long. CDR3 sequence: CATSRDRVADTQCF. The CDR3 DNA reads TGTGCCACCAGCAGAGATAGGGTAGCAGATACGCAGTGTTTT.

This clone was counted ten times or more. This chain's CDR3 is CASSPSTSRNEQFF. As DNA, the CDR3 is TGTGCCAGCAGCCCATCGACTAGCCGCAATGAGCAGTTCTTC. This chain links TRBV7-2 with TRBJ2-1; 7 nucleotides agree with TRBD2. CDR1 and CDR2 from the germline V gene are SGHTA and FQGNSA. Trimming removed 5 bases from V and 6 bases from J; junction bases left unmatched: 7. There are 14 residues in the CDR3.

This clone was seen repeatedly, ten times or more. CDR3 bases: TGTGCCTGGAGTGCGGTAGGGTTCAATCAGCCCCAGCATTTT. This codes for CAWSAVGFNQPQHF. J is TRBJ1-5 and V is TRBV30; D gene uncertain. Germline V gives CDR1 GTSNPN, CDR2 SVGIG (reference sequence). The CDR3 covers 14 residues. V lost 1 base to trimming and J lost 3 bases, with 10 bases between them.

This clone was counted only a few times. This sequence joins TRBV20-1 and TRBJ1-2; the D gene is possibly TRBD1 (5 bases). Germline V lookup: CDR1 DFQATT, CDR2 SNEGSKA (reference sequence). There are 11 residues in the CDR3. V was cut by 6 bases and J by 7 bases, with 12 bases left in between. CDR3 loop: CSADYGGGYTF. CDR3 coding DNA: TGCAGTGCCGACTACGGGGGTGGCTACACCTTC.

This clone was picked up many times. The chain combines TRBV18 with TRBJ2-7, with D perhaps TRBD1 or TRBD2 (5 bases each). V shed 3 bases and J shed 2 bases, with 17 bases lying between them. Germline CDR1 and CDR2: KGHSH and LQKENI. CDR3 length equals 16 residues. This CDR3 is CASSPGASSGPYEQYF. The CDR3 DNA reads TGTGCCAGCTCACCTGGGGCTAGCTCAGGGCCCTACGAGCAGTACTTC.

The sample holds many counts of this clone. The chain recombines TRBV6-2 or TRBV6-3 with TRBJ2-3; TRBD2 aligns across 10 bases. Trimming cost V 8 bases and J 0 bases; bases outside gene matches: 17. This CDR3 has 19 residues. Germline values: CDR1 MNHEY, CDR2 SVGEGT. The CDR3 spells CASSTTSGRAPLSTDTQYF. In DNA, the CDR3 is TGTGCCAGCTCAACGACGAGCGGGAGGGCCCCCTTAAGCACAGATACGCAGTATTTT.

This clone was counted at least ten times. The rearrangement joins TRBV20-1 to TRBJ2-5; the match to TRBD1 covers 9 bases. V was clipped by 0 bases and J by 9 bases; unmatched bases: 20. The germline CDR1 and CDR2 sequences are DFQATT and SNEGSKA (reference sequence). The CDR3 is 18 residues long. The CDR3 sequence: CSARESQRVWGQGTAQYF. In DNA, the CDR3 is TGCAGTGCTAGAGAGAGTCAACGAGTTTGGGGACAGGGAACGGCCCAGTACTTC.

This clone was counted ten times or more. The chain recombines TRBV7-3 with TRBJ2-7; D is unresolved. CDR1 and CDR2 (germline): SGHTA, FQGTGA. V gave up 5 bases and J gave up 1 base, with 12 bases separating them. The CDR3 sequence is 14 residues long. The CDR3 loop reads CASSPQSSSYEQYF. In DNA, the CDR3 is TGTGCCAGCAGCCCGCAGTCCAGTTCCTACGAGCAGTACTTC.

This clone has ten or more counts. The gene calls are TRBV20-1 and TRBJ2-7; no clear D gene. The CDR3 covers 11 residues. Germline V gives CDR1 DFQATT, CDR2 SNEGSKA (reference sequence). Deletions cut 5 bases from V and 3 bases from J, with 8 bases between. The chain's CDR3 is CSAPIDYEQYF. The CDR3 DNA reads as TGCAGTGCTCCTATCGACTACGAGCAGTACTTC.

This clone occurred a few times. This chain uses TRBV6-1 with TRBJ1-5, with 9 bases lining up with TRBD1. Germline V lookup: CDR1 MNHNS, CDR2 SASEGT. CDR3 length equals 16 residues. After removal of 6 bases from V and 8 bases from J, the junction contained 14 bases not matched to a gene. CDR3 residues: CASRTTDRGMGKPQHF. The DNA for the CDR3 is TGTGCCAGCAGAACAACGGACAGGGGTATGGGAAAGCCCCAGCATTTT.

This clone was recorded many times. The CDR3 protein is CASSGERGQGNSPLHF. CDR3 DNA: TGTGCCAGCAGTGGGGAGAGGGGACAGGGTAACTCACCCCTCCACTTT. J is TRBJ1-6 and V is TRBV2, with 9 bases lining up with TRBD1. The germline V gene encodes CDR1 SNHLY and CDR2 FYNNEI. With V trimmed by 4 bases and J by 10 bases, 11 bases remained unmatched. There are 16 residues in the CDR3. Supplemented by reference TRBV2 and TRBJ1-6, the full variable domain reads EPEVTQTPSHQVTQMGQEVILRCVPISNHLYFYWYRQILGQKVEFLVSFYNNEISEKSEIFDDQFSVERPDGSNFTLKIRSTKLEDSAMYFCASSGERGQGNSPLHFGNGTRLTVT.

This clone is deemed medium-sized (0.01 to 0.1%). This chain links TRBV28 with TRBJ2-7, with 7 bases fitting TRBD1. This CDR3 has 16 amino acids. The V gene end was trimmed by 2 bases and the J gene end by 3 bases; junction bases not matched to a gene: 10. Germline V CDR1 and CDR2: MDHEN, SYDVKM. CDR3 coding DNA: TGTGCCAGCAGTTTAAGCGAAGGGACAGACAACTACGAGCAGTACTTC. It encodes CASSLSEGTDNYEQYF.

The chain recombines TRBV20-1 with TRBJ2-7, with D perhaps being TRBD1 or TRBD2 (6 bases each). The V gene's germline CDR1 is DFQATT and CDR2 SNEGSKA (reference sequence). CDR3 length: 12 amino acids. The ends were cut back, 6 bases at V and 6 bases at J, with 15 bases in the middle. The CDR3 protein is CSAPGAAFEQYF. For the CDR3, the DNA is TGCAGTGCGCCGGGGGCGGCTTTCGAGCAGTACTTC.

In regard to this clone: Just one base apart from a much larger clone, this may be a read error. Other DNA variants within this sample encode the same CDR3. The V and J genes are TRBV28 and TRBJ2-7; 8 nucleotides align to TRBD2. V shed 8 bases, J shed 4 bases, and the junction held 10 bases outside the gene matches. The CDR3 loop spans 14 amino acids. Germline V gives CDR1 MDHEN, CDR2 SYDVKM. CDR3 DNA: TGTGCCAGCGGACTAACTAGCGGACCTTACGAGCAGTACTTC. Amino acids: CASGLTSGPYEQYF.

This clone was counted a few times. The chain combines TRBV19 with TRBJ1-2; D uncertain. The ends were cut back, 10 bases at V and 6 bases at J, with 18 bases in the middle. In germline, CDR1 is LNHDA, CDR2 SQIVND (reference sequence). The CDR3 covers 13 residues. The CDR3 sequence: CAITDGWQNGYTF. The CDR3 region has the DNA TGTGCCATTACTGACGGATGGCAGAATGGCTACACCTTC.

This clone has more than one count but fewer than ten. This chain uses TRBV4-2 with TRBJ2-2; 8 nucleotides align to TRBD2. V gave up 3 bases and J gave up 1 base; unmatched junction bases: 13. Germline V CDR1 and CDR2: LGHNA, YNFKEQ. The CDR3 runs to 19 residues. The CDR3 sequence: CASSQEAGEVGWNTGELFF. CDR3 nucleotide sequence: TGTGCCAGCAGCCAGGAAGCGGGAGAAGTCGGATGGAACACCGGGGAGCTGTTTTTT.

This clone has a count of ten or more. Distinct nucleotide sequences in the sample also encode this CDR3. For the CDR3, the DNA is TGTGCCAGCAGCTTAGAGGGCGGTAGCTCCTACGAGCAGTACTTC. Amino acid sequence: CASSLEGGSSYEQYF. The chain employs TRBV7-9 and TRBJ2-7; the D is unclear. The germline V gene has CDR1 SEHNR and CDR2 FQNEAQ (reference sequence). CDR3 length: 15 residues. The V and J ends lost 1 base and 0 bases respectively, with 10 bases between them.

The table lists this clone with many counts. The identical CDR3 is also encoded by other nucleotide sequences in the sample. The rearrangement joins TRBV12-3 or TRBV12-4 to TRBJ1-4; TRBD1 might be the D (6 bases). Trimming cost V 6 bases and J 0 bases, with 17 bases left between them. The CDR3 has 17 residues. CDR3 DNA sequence: TGTGCCAGCAGCCAAAAGAGGGGGGCCGCAACTAATGAAAAACTGTTTTTT. Translating it yields CASSQKRGAATNEKLFF.

The table lists this clone with many counts. The chain employs TRBV6-1 and TRBJ2-7; TRBD1 is a possible D gene (7 bases). The CDR3 covers 16 residues. V lost 8 bases and J 7 bases, leaving 27 bases between the germline ends. In germline, CDR1 is MNHNS, CDR2 SASEGT. As DNA, the CDR3 is TGTGCCAGCTACCACCTGGCGGGAAGGGGGCAGGGAGAGCAGTACTTC. It encodes CASYHLAGRGQGEQYF.

This clone was detected many times. The chain carries TRBV11-2 and TRBJ2-5; 9 bases are a match to TRBD2. Germline V gives CDR1 SGHAT, CDR2 FQNNGV. The V gene end was trimmed by 4 bases and the J gene end by 5 bases; junction bases not matched to a gene: 8. The CDR3 runs to 15 residues. The CDR3 DNA follows: TGTGCCAGCAGCTACGTAGCGGGGGAAGGGGAGACCCAGTACTTC. Translating it yields CASSYVAGEGETQYF.

This rearrangement joins TRBV5-1 to TRBJ2-1; tentative D call: TRBD2 (6 bases). This CDR3 contains 16 residues. CDR1 and CDR2 from the germline V gene are SGHRS and YFSETQ. The V end was cut by 1 base, the J end by 0 bases, with 11 bases between. In nucleotides, the CDR3 is TGCGCCAGCAGCTTGTCAGCGGGTAACTCCTACAATGAGCAGTTCTTC. Residues: CASSLSAGNSYNEQFF.

This clone was detected only a few times. Just one base apart from a much larger clone, this may be a read error. The chain carries TRBV9 and TRBJ1-5; D call uncertain. Germline V gene sequence: CDR1 SGDLS, CDR2 YYNGEE. The CDR3 loop spans 14 amino acids. The CDR3 loop reads CASSASGSNQHQHF. The CDR3 nucleotides read TGTGCCAGCAGCGCCTCAGGTAGCAATCAGCACCAGCATTTT.

At least ten counts were recorded for this clone. The rearrangement uses TRBV4-2 and TRBJ1-1; D gene uncertain. The germline gives CDR1 LGHNA, CDR2 YNFKEQ. The CDR3 covers 12 residues. The V end lost 1 base, the J end lost 4 bases, and 4 bases lay between the germline ends. CDR3 DNA: TGTGCCAGCAGCCAAGTAGGCACTGAAGCTTTCTTT. This translates into CASSQVGTEAFF.

This clone was recorded at least ten times. The V gene is TRBV2, the J gene TRBJ1-3, with D unclear. This CDR3 is built from 14 residues. V gave up 8 bases and J gave up 4 bases, with 15 bases separating them. Germline CDR1 SNHLY, CDR2 FYNNEI. CDR3 DNA: TGTGCCAGCTCCCTAGTACTTGGAGGAAACACCATATATTTT. Translated: CASSLVLGGNTIYF. Looking up the rest from reference TRBV2 and TRBJ1-3 gives the full variable domain: EPEVTQTPSHQVTQMGQEVILRCVPISNHLYFYWYRQILGQKVEFLVSFYNNEISEKSEIFDDQFSVERPDGSNFTLKIRSTKLEDSAMYFCASSLVLGGNTIYFGEGSWLTVV.

There are many counts of this clone. The chain joins TRBV9 to TRBJ2-5, with D perhaps TRBD1 (6 bases). The CDR3 is 17 amino acids. CDR1 is SGDLS, CDR2 YYNGEE, per germline. Trimming took 3 bases from V and 1 from J, leaving 19 bases between them. CDR3 loop: CASSDGRSRGFQETQYF. In nucleotides, the CDR3 is TGTGCCAGCAGCGATGGTCGGAGCAGGGGCTTCCAAGAGACCCAGTACTTC. Combining the CDR3 with reference TRBV9 and TRBJ2-5 gives the whole variable domain DSGVTQTPKHLITATGQRVTLRCSPRSGDLSVYWYQQSLDQGLQFLIQYYNGEERAKGNILERFSAQQFPDLHSELNLSSLELGDSALYFCASSDGRSRGFQETQYFGPGTRLLVL.

The chain combines TRBV20-1 with TRBJ1-5; D perhaps matches TRBD1 (6 bases). The germline gives CDR1 DFQATT, CDR2 SNEGSKA (reference sequence). The CDR3 runs to 14 residues. V was shortened by 2 bases and J by 7 bases, with 15 bases between the two germline ends. The CDR3 protein is CSARKGLRGQPQHF. CDR3 bases: TGCAGTGCTAGAAAGGGACTGAGGGGGCAGCCCCAGCATTTT.

This clone was observed a handful of times. The rearrangement joins TRBV20-1 to TRBJ2-5; D possibly uses TRBD1 or TRBD2 (6 bases each). The V gene lost 4 bases and the J gene lost 9 bases, with 18 bases spanning the gap. CDR3 size: 13 residues. Looked up from germline, CDR1 is DFQATT and CDR2 is SNEGSKA (reference sequence). This CDR3 is CSATPRRGDAQYF. In DNA, the CDR3 is TGCAGTGCTACTCCCCGGAGGGGGGATGCCCAGTACTTC.

As for this clone: A junction end diverges from the germline sequence, so it may reflect a read error. The chain links TRBV7-2 to TRBJ2-7; tentative D call: TRBD2 (5 bases). Looked up from germline, CDR1 is SGHTA and CDR2 is FQGNSA. The length of the CDR3 is 14 residues. In DNA form, the CDR3 reads TGCGCCAGCAGCACATCTAGCTGGAGTGACGAGCAGTACTTC. This gives the protein CASSTSSWSDEQYF.

As to this clone: Sequence at one end of the junction differs from germline and may be a read error. The rearrangement links TRBV7-7 to TRBJ2-5; D is possibly TRBD1 (5 bases). The CDR3 is made up of 15 amino acids. Per germline, CDR1 SSHAT and CDR2 FNYEAQ (reference sequence). CDR3 residues: CASNLGQGVWETQYF. CDR3 nucleotides: TGTGCTAGCAACTTAGGTCAGGGTGTGTGGGAGACCCAGTACTTC.